The 10 T cell receptor beta chains given below trace back to one sample, sequenced in a study of T cell responses to AZD1222 COVID-19 vaccine. The method was immunoSEQ multiplex PCR; TCRdb's version includes in-frame clones alone and lacks a portion of them. The sample shows around 130,000 clones, 88% of them seen only once. Source: peripheral blood, taken on day 0 of MenACWY control vaccination. These receptors were obtained from an adult in good health.

The V gene is TRBV30, the J gene TRBJ2-5, with 8 bases fitting TRBD2. Germline V gives CDR1 GTSNPN, CDR2 SVGIG (reference sequence). J was trimmed by 4 bases and V by 0 bases; bases with no gene match: 4. The CDR3 covers 14 residues. DNA for the CDR3: TGTGCCTGGAGTGTACGACGGGAGGGAGAGACCCAGTACTTC. Its protein product is CAWSVRREGETQYF.

The chain recombines TRBV7-9 with TRBJ2-7; a weak D match, TRBD2 (6 bases). The CDR3 has 16 residues. V dropped 3 bases and J dropped 3 bases, with 18 bases sitting between them. Germline loops: CDR1 SEHNR, CDR2 FQNEAQ (reference sequence). CDR3 nucleotide sequence: TGTGCCAGCAGCTTGGGGGAGGAGCAAACTCTCTACGAGCAGTACTTC. This sequence encodes CASSLGEEQTLYEQYF.

The chain is built from TRBV11-2 and TRBJ1-6; the D gene is possibly TRBD1 (6 bases). The CDR3 contains 16 residues. V was shortened by 0 bases and J by 6 bases, with 12 bases between the two germline ends. Germline V gives CDR1 SGHAT, CDR2 FQNNGV. The CDR3 spells CASSLEGTPSNSPLHF. For the CDR3, the DNA is TGTGCCAGCAGCTTAGAAGGGACACCGAGTAATTCACCCCTCCACTTT.

Written as DNA, the CDR3 is TGTGCCAGCAGCGAGGGACAGCCAAATGAAAAACTGTTTTTT. This translates into CASSEGQPNEKLFF. The J gene is TRBJ1-4, the V gene TRBV2; the match to TRBD1 covers 7 bases. J lost 5 bases, V lost 6 bases, and 6 bases had no gene match. The germline V gene has CDR1 SNHLY and CDR2 FYNNEI. The CDR3 runs 14 residues.

The chain employs TRBV5-1 and TRBJ2-3; D uncertain. Looked up from germline, CDR1 is SGHRS and CDR2 is YFSETQ. The CDR3 is made up of 13 amino acids. V lost 3 bases, J lost 0 bases, and 5 bases lay in between. The CDR3 DNA follows: TGCGCCAGCAGCTCAACTAGCACAGATACGCAGTATTTT. Translation gives CASSSTSTDTQYF.

This chain links TRBV28 with TRBJ2-5; D not resolved. The CDR3 has 12 residues. Germline V lookup: CDR1 MDHEN, CDR2 SYDVKM. V lost 8 bases and J 2 bases, leaving 9 bases between the germline ends. The CDR3 bases are TGTGCCAGCGTAGGGCGGCAAGAGACCCAGTACTTC. It specifies CASVGRQETQYF.

This chain uses TRBV9 with TRBJ2-7; no definite D call. The CDR3 is 14 amino acids. Trimming took off 2 bases at V and 3 bases at J, with 12 bases between the two ends. Germline CDR1 reads SGDLS; CDR2 reads YYNGEE. The chain's CDR3 is CASSVGRSGYEQYF. The CDR3 bases are TGTGCCAGCAGCGTCGGGCGTTCGGGCTACGAGCAGTACTTC. Combining the CDR3 with reference TRBV9 and TRBJ2-7 gives the whole variable domain DSGVTQTPKHLITATGQRVTLRCSPRSGDLSVYWYQQSLDQGLQFLIQYYNGEERAKGNILERFSAQQFPDLHSELNLSSLELGDSALYFCASSVGRSGYEQYFGPGTRLTVT.

This chain uses TRBV11-2 with TRBJ2-7, with unresolved D. CDR1 is SGHAT and CDR2 is FQNNGV in the germline V gene. With 5 bases removed from V and 0 bases from J, the gap between germline ends came to 8 bases. There are 13 residues in the CDR3. CDR3: CASSPPASYEQYF. DNA for the CDR3: TGTGCCAGCAGCCCCCCGGCCTCCTACGAGCAGTACTTC.

The V and J genes are TRBV7-8 and TRBJ2-7; D possibly corresponds to TRBD1 (6 bases). The V end was cut by 4 bases, the J end by 4 bases, with 11 bases between. Germline CDR1 SGHVS, CDR2 FQNEAQ. The CDR3 loop spans 13 amino acids. The CDR3 reads CASSSSTGYEQYF. As DNA, the CDR3 is TGTGCCAGCAGCTCATCGACAGGATACGAGCAGTACTTC.

This clone was seen more than once but under ten times. V and J are TRBV19 and TRBJ2-1, with D perhaps assigned TRBD1 or TRBD2 (5 bases each). Germline V gives CDR1 LNHDA, CDR2 SQIVND (reference sequence). V lost 7 bases and J 0 bases, leaving 10 bases between the germline ends. The CDR3 runs to 14 residues. CDR3 protein: CASTRGSSYNEQFF. The CDR3 nucleotides are TGTGCCAGTACGAGGGGAAGCTCCTACAATGAGCAGTTCTTC. Together with reference TRBV19 and TRBJ2-1, the CDR3 gives the full variable domain: DGGITQSPKYLFRKEGQNVTLSCEQNLNHDAMYWYRQDPGQGLRLIYYSQIVNDFQKGDIAEGYSVSREKKESFPLTVTSAQKNPTAFYLCASTRGSSYNEQFFGPGTRLTVL.